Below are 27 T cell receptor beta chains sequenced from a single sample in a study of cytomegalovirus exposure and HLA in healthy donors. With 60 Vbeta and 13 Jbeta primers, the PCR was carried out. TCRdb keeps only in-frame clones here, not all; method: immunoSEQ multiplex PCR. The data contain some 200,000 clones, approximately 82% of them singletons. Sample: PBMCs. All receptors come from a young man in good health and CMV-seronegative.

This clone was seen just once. CDR3 in DNA: TGTGCCAGCAGTTTATCTTGGGGCGGTAATGAAAAACTGTTTTTT. This codes for CASSLSWGGNEKLFF. V is TRBV27 and J is TRBJ1-4; a possible D gene is TRBD1 (5 bases). This CDR3 has 15 residues. Germline assignment: CDR1 MNHEY and CDR2 SMNVEV (reference sequence). Trimming pared 0 bases from V and 4 bases from J, leaving 9 bases between. Filled out from reference TRBV27 and TRBJ1-4, the complete variable domain reads EAQVTQNPRYLITVTGKKLTVTCSQNMNHEYMSWYRQDPGLGLRQIYYSMNVEVTDKGDVPEGYKVSRKEKRNFPLILESPSPNQTSLYFCASSLSWGGNEKLFFGSGTQLSVL.

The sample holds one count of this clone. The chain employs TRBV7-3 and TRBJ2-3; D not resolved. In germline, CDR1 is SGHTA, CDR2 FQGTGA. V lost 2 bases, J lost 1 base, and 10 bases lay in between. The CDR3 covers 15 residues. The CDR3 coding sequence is TGTGCCAGCAGCTTATCACTGCAAGGCACAGATACGCAGTATTTT. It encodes CASSLSLQGTDTQYF. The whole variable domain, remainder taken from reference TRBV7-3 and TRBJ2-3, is GAGVSQTPSNKVTEKGKYVELRCDPISGHTALYWYRQSLGQGPEFLIYFQGTGAADDSGLPNDRFFAVRPEGSVSTLKIQRTERGDSAVYLCASSLSLQGTDTQYFGPGTRLTVL.

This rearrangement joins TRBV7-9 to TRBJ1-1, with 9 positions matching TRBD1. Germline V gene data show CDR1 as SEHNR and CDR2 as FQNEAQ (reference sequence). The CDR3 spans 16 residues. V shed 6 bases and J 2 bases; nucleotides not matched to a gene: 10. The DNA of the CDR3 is TGTGCCAGCAGAAGGCAACAGGGGGCGGGTAACACTGAAGCTTTCTTT. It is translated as CASRRQQGAGNTEAFF. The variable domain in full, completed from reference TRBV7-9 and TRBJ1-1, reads DTGVSQNPRHKITKRGQNVTFRCDPISEHNRLYWYRQTLGQGPEFLTYFQNEAQLEKSRLLSDRFSAERPKGSFSTLEIQRTEQGDSAMYLCASRRQQGAGNTEAFFGQGTRLTVV.

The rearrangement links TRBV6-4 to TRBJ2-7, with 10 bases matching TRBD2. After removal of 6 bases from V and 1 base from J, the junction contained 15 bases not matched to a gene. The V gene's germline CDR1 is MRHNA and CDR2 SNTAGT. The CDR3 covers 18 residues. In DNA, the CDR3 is TGTGCCAGCAGCCAGGGACAGCCCAGCGGGAGGGATTCCTACGAGCAGTACTTC. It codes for CASSQGQPSGRDSYEQYF.

The CDR3 bases are TGTGCCAGCAGTTGGGACAGAGCCTACGAGCAGTACTTC. It encodes CASSWDRAYEQYF. The chain has TRBV2 and TRBJ2-7, with 7 nucleotides matching TRBD1. The CDR3 spans 13 residues. V trimming: 5 bases; J trimming: 2 bases; junction bases outside the gene matches: 3. Germline values: CDR1 SNHLY, CDR2 FYNNEI.

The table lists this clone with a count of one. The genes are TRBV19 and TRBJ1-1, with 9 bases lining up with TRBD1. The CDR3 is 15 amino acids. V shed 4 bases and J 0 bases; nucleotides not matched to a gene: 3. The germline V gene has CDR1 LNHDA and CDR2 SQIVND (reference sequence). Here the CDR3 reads CASSTQGAMNTEAFF. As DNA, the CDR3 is TGTGCCAGTAGTACACAGGGGGCGATGAACACTGAAGCTTTCTTT. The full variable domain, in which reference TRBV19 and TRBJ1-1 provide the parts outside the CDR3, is DGGITQSPKYLFRKEGQNVTLSCEQNLNHDAMYWYRQDPGQGLRLIYYSQIVNDFQKGDIAEGYSVSREKKESFPLTVTSAQKNPTAFYLCASSTQGAMNTEAFFGQGTRLTVV.

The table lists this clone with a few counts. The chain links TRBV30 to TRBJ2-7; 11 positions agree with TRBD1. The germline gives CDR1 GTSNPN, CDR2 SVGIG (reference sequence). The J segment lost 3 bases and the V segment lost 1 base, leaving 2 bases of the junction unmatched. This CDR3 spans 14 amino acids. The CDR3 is CAWSDGTGGYEQYF. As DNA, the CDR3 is TGTGCCTGGAGTGACGGGACAGGGGGCTACGAGCAGTACTTC.

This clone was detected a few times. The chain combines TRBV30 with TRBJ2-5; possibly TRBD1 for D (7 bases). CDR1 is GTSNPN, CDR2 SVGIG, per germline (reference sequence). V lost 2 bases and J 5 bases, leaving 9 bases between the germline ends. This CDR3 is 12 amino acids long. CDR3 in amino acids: CAWSSGGETQYF. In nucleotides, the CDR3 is TGTGCCTGGAGTTCAGGGGGGGAGACCCAGTACTTC. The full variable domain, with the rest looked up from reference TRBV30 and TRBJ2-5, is SQTIHQWPATLVQPVGSPLSLECTVEGTSNPNLYWYRQAAGRGLQLLFYSVGIGQISSEVPQNLSASRPQDRQFILSSKKLLLSDSGFYLCAWSSGGETQYFGPGTRLLVL.

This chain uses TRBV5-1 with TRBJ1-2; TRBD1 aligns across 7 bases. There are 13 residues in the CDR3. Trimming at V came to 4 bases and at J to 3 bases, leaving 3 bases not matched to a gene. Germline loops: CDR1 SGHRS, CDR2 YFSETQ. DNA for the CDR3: TGCGCCAGCAGCGGGGACAGCTACTATGGCTACACCTTC. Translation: CASSGDSYYGYTF.

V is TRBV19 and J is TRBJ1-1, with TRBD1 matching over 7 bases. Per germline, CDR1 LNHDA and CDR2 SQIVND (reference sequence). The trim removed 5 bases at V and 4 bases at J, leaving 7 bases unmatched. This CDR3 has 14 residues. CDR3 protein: CASSSYQGGTEAFF. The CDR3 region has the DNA TGTGCCAGTAGTTCTTACCAGGGGGGCACTGAAGCTTTCTTT.

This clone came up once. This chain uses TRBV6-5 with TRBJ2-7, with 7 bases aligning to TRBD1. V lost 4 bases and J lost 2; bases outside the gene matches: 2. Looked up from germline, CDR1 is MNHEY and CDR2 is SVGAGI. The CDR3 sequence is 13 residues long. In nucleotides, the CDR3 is TGTGCCAGCAGTTTGGGACAGACCTACGAGCAGTACTTC. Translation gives CASSLGQTYEQYF.

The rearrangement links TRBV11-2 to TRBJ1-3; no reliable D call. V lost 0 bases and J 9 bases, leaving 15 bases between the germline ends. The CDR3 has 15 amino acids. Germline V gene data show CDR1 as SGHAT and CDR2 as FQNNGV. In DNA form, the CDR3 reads TGTGCCAGCAGCTTAGATGAAGACACGTGGGCCACCATATATTTT. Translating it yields CASSLDEDTWATIYF.

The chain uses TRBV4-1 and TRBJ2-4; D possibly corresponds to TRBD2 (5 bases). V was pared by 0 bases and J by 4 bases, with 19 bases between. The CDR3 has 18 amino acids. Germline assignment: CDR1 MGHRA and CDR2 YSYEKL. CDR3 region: CASSQDPPAGGEKNIQYF. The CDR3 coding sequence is TGCGCCAGCAGCCAAGACCCTCCTGCGGGTGGGGAAAAAAACATTCAGTACTTC.

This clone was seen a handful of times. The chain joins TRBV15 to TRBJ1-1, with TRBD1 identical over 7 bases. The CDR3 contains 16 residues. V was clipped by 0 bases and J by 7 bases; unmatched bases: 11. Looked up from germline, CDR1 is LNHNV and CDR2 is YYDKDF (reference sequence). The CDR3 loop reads CATSRDTGQGTDEAFF. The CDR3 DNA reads TGTGCCACCAGCAGAGATACTGGTCAGGGGACAGATGAAGCTTTCTTT.

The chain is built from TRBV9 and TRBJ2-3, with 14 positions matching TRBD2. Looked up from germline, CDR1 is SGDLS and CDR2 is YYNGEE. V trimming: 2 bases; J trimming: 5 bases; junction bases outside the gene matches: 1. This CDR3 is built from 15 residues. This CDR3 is CASSVTSGRVDTQYF. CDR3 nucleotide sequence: TGTGCCAGCAGCGTGACTAGCGGGAGGGTAGATACGCAGTATTTT.

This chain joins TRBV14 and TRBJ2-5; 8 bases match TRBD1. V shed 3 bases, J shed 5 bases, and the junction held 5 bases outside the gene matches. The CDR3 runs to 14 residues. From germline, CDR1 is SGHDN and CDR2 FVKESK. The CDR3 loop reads CASSQQGARETQYF. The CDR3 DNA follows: TGTGCCAGCAGCCAGCAGGGGGCGCGGGAGACCCAGTACTTC.

The DNA for the CDR3 is TGTGCCAGCGGAGACTACAATGAGCAGTTCTTC. Its protein is CASGDYNEQFF. J is TRBJ2-1 and V is TRBV2, with D uncertain. This CDR3 contains 11 residues. The V gene's germline CDR1 is SNHLY and CDR2 FYNNEI. Trimming pared 8 bases from V and 3 bases from J, leaving 5 bases between.

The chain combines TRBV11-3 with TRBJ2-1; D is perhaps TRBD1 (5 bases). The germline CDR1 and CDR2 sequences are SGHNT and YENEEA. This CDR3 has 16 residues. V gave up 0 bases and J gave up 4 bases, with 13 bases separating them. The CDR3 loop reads CASSLDGQGWYNEQFF. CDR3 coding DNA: TGTGCCAGCAGCTTAGATGGCCAGGGATGGTACAATGAGCAGTTCTTC.

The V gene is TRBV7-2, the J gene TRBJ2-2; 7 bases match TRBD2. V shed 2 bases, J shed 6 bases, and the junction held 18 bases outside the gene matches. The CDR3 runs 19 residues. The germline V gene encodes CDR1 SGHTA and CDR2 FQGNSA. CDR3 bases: TGTGCCAGCAGCTTAAGATATGTGGCCAATAGCGGGCCGCCCGGGGAGCTGTTTTTT. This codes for CASSLRYVANSGPPGELFF.

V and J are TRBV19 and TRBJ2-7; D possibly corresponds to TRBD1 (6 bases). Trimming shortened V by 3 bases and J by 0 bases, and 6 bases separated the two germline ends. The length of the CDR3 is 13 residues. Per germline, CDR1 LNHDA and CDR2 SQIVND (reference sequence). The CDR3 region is CASSMTGSYEQYF. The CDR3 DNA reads TGTGCCAGTAGTATGACAGGCTCCTACGAGCAGTACTTC.

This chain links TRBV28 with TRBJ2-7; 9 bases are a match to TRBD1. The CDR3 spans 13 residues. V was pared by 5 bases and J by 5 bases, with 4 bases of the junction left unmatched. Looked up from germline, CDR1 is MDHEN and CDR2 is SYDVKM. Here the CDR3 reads CASSAGTGNEQYF. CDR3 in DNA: TGTGCCAGCAGTGCCGGGACAGGGAACGAGCAGTACTTC.

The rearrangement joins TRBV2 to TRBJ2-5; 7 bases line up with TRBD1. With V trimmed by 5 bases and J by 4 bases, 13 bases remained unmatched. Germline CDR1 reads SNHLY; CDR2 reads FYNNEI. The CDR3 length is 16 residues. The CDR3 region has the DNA TGTGCCAGCAGTAAAATCGTACAGGGGTTGGGAGAGACCCAGTACTTC. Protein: CASSKIVQGLGETQYF. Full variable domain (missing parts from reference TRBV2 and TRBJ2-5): EPEVTQTPSHQVTQMGQEVILRCVPISNHLYFYWYRQILGQKVEFLVSFYNNEISEKSEIFDDQFSVERPDGSNFTLKIRSTKLEDSAMYFCASSKIVQGLGETQYFGPGTRLLVL.

CDR3 bases: TGTGCCAGCAGCCCACTTGACAGGAACACTGAAGCTTTCTTT. This gives the protein CASSPLDRNTEAFF. This rearrangement joins TRBV6-5 to TRBJ1-1, with TRBD1 as a possible D gene (5 bases). V was trimmed by 6 bases and J by 1 base, leaving 12 bases between them. The length of the CDR3 is 14 residues. Germline V gene lookup returns CDR1 MNHEY and CDR2 SVGAGI.

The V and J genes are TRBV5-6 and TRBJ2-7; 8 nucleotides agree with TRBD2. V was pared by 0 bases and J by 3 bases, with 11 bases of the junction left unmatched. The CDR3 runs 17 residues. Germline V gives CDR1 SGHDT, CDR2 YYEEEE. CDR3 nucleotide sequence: TGTGCCAGCAGCTTGGATCCGGCGGGGGGCCCACACTACGAGCAGTACTTC. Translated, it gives CASSLDPAGGPHYEQYF.

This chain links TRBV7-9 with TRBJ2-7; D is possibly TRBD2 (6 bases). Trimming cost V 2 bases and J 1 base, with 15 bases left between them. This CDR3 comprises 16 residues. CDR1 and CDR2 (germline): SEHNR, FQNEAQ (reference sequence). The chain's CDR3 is CASSLSLGTHSYEQYF. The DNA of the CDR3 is TGTGCCAGCAGCTTAAGTCTCGGGACTCATTCCTACGAGCAGTACTTC.

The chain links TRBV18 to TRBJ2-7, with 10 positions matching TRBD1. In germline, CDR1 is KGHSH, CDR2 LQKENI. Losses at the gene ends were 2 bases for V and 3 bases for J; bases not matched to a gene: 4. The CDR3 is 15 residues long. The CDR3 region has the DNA TGTGCCAGCTCACCAACAAGGGACAGGGGCTACGAGCAGTACTTC. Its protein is CASSPTRDRGYEQYF.

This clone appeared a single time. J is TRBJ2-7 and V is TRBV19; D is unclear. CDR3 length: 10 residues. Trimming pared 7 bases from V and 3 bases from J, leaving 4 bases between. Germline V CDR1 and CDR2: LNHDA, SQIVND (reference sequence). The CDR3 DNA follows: TGTGCCAGTACCCGCTACGAGCAGTACTTC. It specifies CASTRYEQYF.